This T cell receptor (beta chain) came from a study of T cell responses to AZD1222 COVID-19 vaccine. Germline lookup yields CDR1 SGHDN and CDR2 FVKESK. The V end was cut by 5 bases, the J end by 2 bases, with 11 bases between. The CDR3 has 14 residues. Study-level results: Baseline serology detected seropositivity in only six or seven AZD1222 recipients.

Sequencing was performed with immunoSEQ multiplex PCR; in TCRdb, only in-frame clones are kept and a portion is missing. This sample carries roughly 77,000 clones, about 92% of them seen once, and the ten largest clones take approximately 4.5%. On this clone: Its antigen is as yet unknown.

J is TRBJ2-3 and V is TRBV14, with D perhaps TRBD2 (5 bases). Source: peripheral blood, taken 28 days after the second AZD1222 dose. The TCR was taken from an adult who received the AZD1222 COVID-19 vaccine. The CDR3 DNA reads TGTGCCAGCAGCGAGCGGCTCAACACAGATACGCAGTATTTT. This sequence encodes CASSERLNTDTQYF.